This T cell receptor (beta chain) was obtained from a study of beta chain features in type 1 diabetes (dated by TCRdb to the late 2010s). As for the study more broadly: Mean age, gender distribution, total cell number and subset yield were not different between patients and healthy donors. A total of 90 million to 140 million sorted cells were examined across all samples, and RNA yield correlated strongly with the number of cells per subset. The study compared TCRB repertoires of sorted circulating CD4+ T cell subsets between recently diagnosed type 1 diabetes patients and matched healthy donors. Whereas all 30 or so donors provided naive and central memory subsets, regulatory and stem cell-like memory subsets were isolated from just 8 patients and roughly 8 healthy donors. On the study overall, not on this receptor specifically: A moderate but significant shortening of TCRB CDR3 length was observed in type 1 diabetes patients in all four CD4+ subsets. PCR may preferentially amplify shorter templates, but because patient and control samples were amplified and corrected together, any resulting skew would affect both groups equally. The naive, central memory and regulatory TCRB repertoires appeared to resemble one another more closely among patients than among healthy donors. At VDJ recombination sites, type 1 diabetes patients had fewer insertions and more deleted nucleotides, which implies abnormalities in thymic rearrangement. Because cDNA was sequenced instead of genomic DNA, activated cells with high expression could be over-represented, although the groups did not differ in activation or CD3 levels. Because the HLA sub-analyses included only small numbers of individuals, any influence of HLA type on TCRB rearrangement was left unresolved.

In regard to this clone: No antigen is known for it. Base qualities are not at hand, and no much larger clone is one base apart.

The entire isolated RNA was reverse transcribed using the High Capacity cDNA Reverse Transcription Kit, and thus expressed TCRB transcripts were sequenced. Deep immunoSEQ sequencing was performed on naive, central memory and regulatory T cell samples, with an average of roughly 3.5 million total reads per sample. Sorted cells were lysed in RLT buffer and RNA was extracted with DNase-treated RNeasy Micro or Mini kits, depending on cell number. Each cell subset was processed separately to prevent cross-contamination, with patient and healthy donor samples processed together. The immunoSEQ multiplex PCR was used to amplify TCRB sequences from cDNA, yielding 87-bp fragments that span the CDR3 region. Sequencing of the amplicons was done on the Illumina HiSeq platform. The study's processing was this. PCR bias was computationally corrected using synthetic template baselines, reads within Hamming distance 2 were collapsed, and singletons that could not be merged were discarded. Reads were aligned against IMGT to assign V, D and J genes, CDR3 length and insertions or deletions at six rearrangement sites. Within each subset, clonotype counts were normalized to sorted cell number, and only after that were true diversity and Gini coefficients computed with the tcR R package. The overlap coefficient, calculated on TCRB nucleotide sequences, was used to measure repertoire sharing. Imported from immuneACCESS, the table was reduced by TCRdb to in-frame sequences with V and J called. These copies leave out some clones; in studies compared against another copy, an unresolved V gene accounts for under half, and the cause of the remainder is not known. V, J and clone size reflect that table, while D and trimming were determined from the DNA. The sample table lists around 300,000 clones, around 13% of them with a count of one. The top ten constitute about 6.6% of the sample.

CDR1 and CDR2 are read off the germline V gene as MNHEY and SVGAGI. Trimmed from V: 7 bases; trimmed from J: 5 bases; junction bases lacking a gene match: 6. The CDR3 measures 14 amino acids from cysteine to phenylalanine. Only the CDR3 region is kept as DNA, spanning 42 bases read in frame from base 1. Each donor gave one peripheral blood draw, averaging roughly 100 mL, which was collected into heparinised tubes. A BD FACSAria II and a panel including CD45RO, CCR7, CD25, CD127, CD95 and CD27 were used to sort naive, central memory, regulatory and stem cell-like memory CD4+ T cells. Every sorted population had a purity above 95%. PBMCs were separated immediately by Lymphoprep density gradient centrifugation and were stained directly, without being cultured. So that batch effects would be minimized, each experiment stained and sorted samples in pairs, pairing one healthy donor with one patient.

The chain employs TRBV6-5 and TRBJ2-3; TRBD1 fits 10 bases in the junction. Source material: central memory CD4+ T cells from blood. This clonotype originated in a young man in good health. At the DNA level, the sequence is TGTGCCAGCAAAGGACAGGGGGGCCGAGATACGCAGTATTTT. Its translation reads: CASKGQGGRDTQYF.